This T cell receptor beta chain was found in a study of shared clonotypes between healthy human individuals. General study results and limits: Clonotypes that were shared across several donors made up approximately 5.1% of naive CD4 clonotypes. Relative to memory subsets, naive subsets generally showed larger estimated richness. Only blood was sampled; tissue repertoires likely differ.

Assay used: immunoSEQ multiplex PCR; TCRdb lists only in-frame clones, some missing. This sample has about 1.5 million clones, with about 98% found just once. Note on this clone: Its antigen is still unknown.

The specimen sequenced was naive CD4+ T cells sorted from blood. This sample's subset: CD45RA+ positively selected. The TCR was taken from a young man in good health.

Here the CDR3 reads CASSGAPESSGANVLTF. In nucleotides, the CDR3 is TGTGCCAGCAGTGGTGCTCCCGAGAGCTCTGGGGCCAACGTCCTGACTTTC. This rearrangement joins TRBV28 to TRBJ2-6; D unresolved. The CDR3 extends over 17 amino acids. Trimming removed 5 bases from V and 0 bases from J, with 14 bases in between. Germline CDR1 is MDHEN and CDR2 is SYDVKM.